The source of this TCR beta chain is a study of shared clonotypes between healthy human individuals. Study results and limitations: Among the subsets, naive ones generally showed larger estimated richness than memory ones.

This clone was picked up a small number of times. Antigen: not known. Using immunoSEQ multiplex PCR, the repertoire was profiled, and TCRdb retains in-frame clones only, with some absent. Of around 2.3 million clones in the sample, approximately 94% were seen once. V gave up 2 bases and J gave up 5 bases, with 14 bases separating them. The CDR3 length is 14 residues. Germline values: CDR1 SGHTS, CDR2 YDEGEE. The chain joins TRBV5-8 to TRBJ2-7, with D perhaps TRBD1 (6 bases). This sequence was found in a man younger than 35 in good health. Sequencing was done on a sample of naive CD4+ T cells sorted from blood. Noted subset: CD45RA+ positively selected. As DNA, the CDR3 is TGTGCCAGCAGCTTCGGACAGAAGTTAGACGAGCAGTACTTC. Its protein is CASSFGQKLDEQYF. The complete variable domain, with remaining parts taken from reference TRBV5-8 and TRBJ2-7, reads EAGVTQSPTHLIKTRGQQATLRCSPISGHTSVYWYQQALGLGLQFLLWYDEGEERNRGNFPPRFSGRQFPNYSSELNVNALELEDSALYLCASSFGQKLDEQYFGPGTRLTVT.